This entry concerns a single T cell receptor (beta chain). V was trimmed by 3 bases and J by 1 base, leaving 12 bases between them. The CDR3 totals 16 residues. From germline, CDR1 is KGHSH and CDR2 LQKENI. The sample originates from a study of blood T cell repertoires in COVID-19. Recovered status applied to Cohort 3 donors who had two consecutive negative PCRs. It also applied to those with clearance or with symptom resolution. The protocol was immunoSEQ multiplex PCR, while the TCRdb copy is restricted to in-frame clones and leaves out a portion. Seen here are 200,000 to 250,000 clones, 87% observed once, and the top ten hold 11%.

The clonotype originates from a man younger than 40 who had recovered from COVID-19. V is TRBV18 and J is TRBJ2-2; D may be TRBD2 (5 bases). Sequencing used PBMCs or T cells enriched from blood (not recorded which). This CDR3 is CASSPLEAGNTGELFF. DNA of the CDR3: TGTGCCAGCTCACCTCTGGAGGCAGGGAACACCGGGGAGCTGTTTTTT.